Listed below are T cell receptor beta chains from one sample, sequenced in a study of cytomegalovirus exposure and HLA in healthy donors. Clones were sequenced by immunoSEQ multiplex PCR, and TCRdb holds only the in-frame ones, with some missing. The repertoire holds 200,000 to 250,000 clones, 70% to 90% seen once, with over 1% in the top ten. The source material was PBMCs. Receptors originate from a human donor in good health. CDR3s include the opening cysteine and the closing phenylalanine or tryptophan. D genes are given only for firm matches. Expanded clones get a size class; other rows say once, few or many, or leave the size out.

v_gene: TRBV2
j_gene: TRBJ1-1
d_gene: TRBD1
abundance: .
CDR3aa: CASQGTGTDTEAFF
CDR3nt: TGTGCCAGCCAAGGGACAGGGACGGACACTGAAGCTTTCTTT

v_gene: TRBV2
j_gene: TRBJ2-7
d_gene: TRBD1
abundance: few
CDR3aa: CASMARDRAYYEQYF
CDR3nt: TGTGCCAGCATGGCCAGGGACAGGGCCTACTACGAGCAGTACTTC

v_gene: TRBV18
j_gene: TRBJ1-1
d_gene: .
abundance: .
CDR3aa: CASSPKTQGMNTEAFF
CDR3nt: TGTGCCAGCTCACCTAAAACACAGGGAATGAACACTGAAGCTTTCTTT

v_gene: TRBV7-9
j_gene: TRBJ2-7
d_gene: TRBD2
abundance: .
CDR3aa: CSSSAQGSGRALSTYEQYF
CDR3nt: TGTTCCAGCAGCGCCCAAGGGAGCGGGAGGGCCCTTTCGACCTACGAGCAGTACTTC

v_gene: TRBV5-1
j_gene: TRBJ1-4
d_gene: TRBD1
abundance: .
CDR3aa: CASSSSTGGDEKLFF
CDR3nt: TGCGCCAGCAGCTCCTCCACAGGGGGCGATGAAAAACTGTTTTTT

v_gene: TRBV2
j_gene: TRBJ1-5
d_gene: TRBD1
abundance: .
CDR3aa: CASSETGGENQPQHF
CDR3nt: TGTGCCAGCAGCGAGACAGGGGGGGAAAATCAGCCCCAGCATTTT

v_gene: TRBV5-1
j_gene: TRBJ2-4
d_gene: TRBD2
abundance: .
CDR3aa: CASSLAVLAGEEAKNIQYF
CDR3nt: TGCGCCAGCAGCTTGGCCGTACTAGCGGGAGAGGAGGCCAAAAACATTCAGTACTTC

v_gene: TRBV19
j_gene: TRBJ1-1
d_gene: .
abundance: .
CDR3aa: CASSIAGWGTEAFF
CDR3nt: TGTGCCAGTAGTATCGCGGGGTGGGGAACTGAAGCTTTCTTT

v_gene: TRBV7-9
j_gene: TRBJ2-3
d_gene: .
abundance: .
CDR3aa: CASSSHEVSTDTQYF
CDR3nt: TGTGCCAGCAGCTCTCACGAGGTTAGCACAGATACGCAGTATTTT

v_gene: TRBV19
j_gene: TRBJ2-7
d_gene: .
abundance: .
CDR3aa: CASSIIGSTHEQYF
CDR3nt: TGTGCCAGTAGTATCATCGGGAGCACCCACGAGCAGTACTTC

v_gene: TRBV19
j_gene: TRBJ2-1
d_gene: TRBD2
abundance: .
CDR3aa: CASSRLADYNEQFF
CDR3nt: TGTGCCAGTAGTCGGCTAGCGGATTACAATGAGCAGTTCTTC

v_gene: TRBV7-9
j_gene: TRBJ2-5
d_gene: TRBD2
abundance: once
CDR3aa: CASSPPVRIAGRKTQYF
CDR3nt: TGTGCCAGCAGCCCCCCCGTGAGGATAGCGGGACGAAAGACCCAGTACTTC

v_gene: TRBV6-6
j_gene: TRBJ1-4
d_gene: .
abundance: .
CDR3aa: CASSYGIGGAGEKLFF
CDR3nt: TGTGCCAGCAGTTACGGGATCGGGGGAGCAGGTGAAAAACTGTTTTTT

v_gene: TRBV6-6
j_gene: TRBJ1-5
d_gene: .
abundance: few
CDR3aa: CASNAAGGPQHF
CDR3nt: TGTGCCAGCAATGCAGCCGGGGGGCCCCAGCATTTT

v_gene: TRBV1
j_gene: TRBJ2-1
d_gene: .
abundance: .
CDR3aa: CTSHRTSGGSYNEQFF
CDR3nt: TGCACCAGCCACCGGACTAGCGGGGGCTCCTACAATGAGCAGTTCTTC

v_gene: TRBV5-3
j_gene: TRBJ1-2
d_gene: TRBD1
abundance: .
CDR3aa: CARSRRLPWTGGDGYTF
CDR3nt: TGTGCCAGAAGCCGAAGACTCCCCTGGACAGGGGGAGATGGCTACACCTTC

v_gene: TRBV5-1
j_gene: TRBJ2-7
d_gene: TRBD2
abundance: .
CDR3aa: CASTEPGLADEQYF
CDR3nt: TGCGCCAGCACCGAACCGGGACTAGCGGACGAGCAGTACTTC

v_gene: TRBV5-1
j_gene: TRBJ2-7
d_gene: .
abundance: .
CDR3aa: CASSFAAGDYEQYF
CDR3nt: TGCGCCAGCAGCTTTGCGGCAGGGGATTACGAGCAGTACTTC

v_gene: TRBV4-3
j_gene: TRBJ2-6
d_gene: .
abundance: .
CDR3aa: CASSQQGANVLTF
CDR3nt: TGCGCCAGCAGCCAACAGGGGGCCAACGTCCTGACTTTC

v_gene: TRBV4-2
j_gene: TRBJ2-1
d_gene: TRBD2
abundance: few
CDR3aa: CASSQDLVSGGGNEQFF
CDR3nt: TGTGCCAGCAGCCAAGATCTTGTAAGCGGGGGTGGGAATGAGCAGTTCTTC

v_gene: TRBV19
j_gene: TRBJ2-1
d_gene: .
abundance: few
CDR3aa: CASSPQGNEQFF
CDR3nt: TGTGCCAGCTCTCCCCAGGGCAATGAGCAGTTCTTC

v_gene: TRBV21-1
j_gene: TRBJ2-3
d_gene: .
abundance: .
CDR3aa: CASSKALKTGGRRRGTPDTQYF
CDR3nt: TGTGCCAGCAGCAAAGCGCTTAAAACAGGGGGACGAAGGAGAGGGACCCCAGATACGCAGTATTTT

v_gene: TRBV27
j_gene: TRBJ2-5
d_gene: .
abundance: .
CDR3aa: CASSFGGVYRGTQYF
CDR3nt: TGTGCCAGCAGTTTCGGGGGAGTTTATCGTGGGACCCAGTACTTC

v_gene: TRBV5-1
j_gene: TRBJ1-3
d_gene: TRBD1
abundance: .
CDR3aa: CASSLGGLTGLVNTIYF
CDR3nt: TGCGCCAGCAGCTTGGGAGGGCTGACAGGGCTCGTGAACACCATATATTTT

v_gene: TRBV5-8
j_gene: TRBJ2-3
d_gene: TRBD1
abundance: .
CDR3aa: CASSLGWTGGTDTQYF
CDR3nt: TGTGCCAGCAGCTTGGGTTGGACAGGGGGCACAGATACGCAGTATTTT

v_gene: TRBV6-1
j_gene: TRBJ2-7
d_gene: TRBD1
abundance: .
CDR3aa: CASSPGTGIGNEQYF
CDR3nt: TGTGCCAGCAGCCCTGGGACAGGGATAGGCAACGAGCAGTACTTC

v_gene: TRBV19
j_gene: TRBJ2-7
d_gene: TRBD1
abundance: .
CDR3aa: CASRGQGVSYEQYF
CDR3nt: TGTGCCAGTAGGGGACAGGGGGTTTCCTACGAGCAGTACTTC

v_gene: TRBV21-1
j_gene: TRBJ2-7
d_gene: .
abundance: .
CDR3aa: CAKRLGGPREQYF
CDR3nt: TGTGCCAAACGGCTGGGGGGACCGAGGGAGCAGTACTTC

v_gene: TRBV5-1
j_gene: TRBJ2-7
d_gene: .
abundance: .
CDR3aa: CASSWGAGVGEQYF
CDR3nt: TGCGCCAGCAGCTGGGGCGCTGGGGTAGGAGAGCAGTACTTC

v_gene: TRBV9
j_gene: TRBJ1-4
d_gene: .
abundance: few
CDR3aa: CASSAAGGANEKLFF
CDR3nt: TGTGCCAGCAGCGCGGCTGGAGGGGCTAATGAAAAACTGTTTTTT

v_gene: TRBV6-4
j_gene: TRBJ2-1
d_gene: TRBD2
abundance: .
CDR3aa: CASSDDSGSVYEQFF
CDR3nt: TGTGCCAGCAGTGATGATAGCGGGAGCGTCTATGAGCAGTTCTTC

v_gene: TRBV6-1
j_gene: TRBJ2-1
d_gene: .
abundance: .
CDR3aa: CASSELSLHEQFF
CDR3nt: TGTGCCAGCAGTGAACTGAGTCTCCATGAGCAGTTCTTC

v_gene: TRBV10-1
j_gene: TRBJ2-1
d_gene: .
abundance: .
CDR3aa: CASSLGTSYNEQFF
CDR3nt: TGCGCCAGCAGCTTAGGGACTTCCTACAATGAGCAGTTCTTC

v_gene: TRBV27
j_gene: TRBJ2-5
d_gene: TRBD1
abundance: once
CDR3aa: CASRKGAGTYQETQYF
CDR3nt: TGTGCCAGCAGGAAGGGGGCAGGCACGTACCAAGAGACCCAGTACTTC

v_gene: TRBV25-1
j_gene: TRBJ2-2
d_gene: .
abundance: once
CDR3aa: CASGAQRNTGELFF
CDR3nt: TGTGCCAGCGGGGCACAGAGGAACACCGGGGAGCTGTTTTTT

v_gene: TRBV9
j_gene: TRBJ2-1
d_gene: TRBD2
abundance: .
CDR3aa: CASSTGTSGRGEQFF
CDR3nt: TGTGCCAGCAGCACCGGGACTAGCGGGAGGGGTGAGCAGTTCTTC

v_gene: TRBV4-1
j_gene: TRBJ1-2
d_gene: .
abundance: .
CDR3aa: CASSQNREWGGHGYTF
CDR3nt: TGCGCCAGCAGCCAAAACCGGGAGTGGGGGGGTCATGGCTACACCTTC

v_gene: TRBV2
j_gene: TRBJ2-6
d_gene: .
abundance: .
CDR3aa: CASSEALLGANVLTF
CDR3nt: TGTGCCAGCAGTGAAGCGCTTCTAGGGGCCAACGTCCTGACTTTC

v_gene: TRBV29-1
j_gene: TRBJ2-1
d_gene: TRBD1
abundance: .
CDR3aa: CSVPLNRGTGNEQFF
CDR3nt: TGCAGCGTGCCCCTGAACAGGGGAACAGGCAATGAGCAGTTCTTC

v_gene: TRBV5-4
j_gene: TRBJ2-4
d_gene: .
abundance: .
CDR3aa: CASSSTSSTEGIQYF
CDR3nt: TGTGCCAGCAGCTCCACCTCTTCGACCGAGGGCATTCAGTACTTC

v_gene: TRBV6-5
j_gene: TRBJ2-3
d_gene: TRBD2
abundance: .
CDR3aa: CASSYSWTSADTQYF
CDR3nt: TGTGCCAGCAGTTACTCTTGGACTAGCGCAGATACGCAGTATTTT

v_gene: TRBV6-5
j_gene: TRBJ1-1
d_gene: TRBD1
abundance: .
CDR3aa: CASSYTTGGTEAFF
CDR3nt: TGTGCCAGCAGTTACACGACAGGGGGCACTGAAGCTTTCTTT